These 29 T cell receptor beta chains originate from one sample sequenced in a study of blood T cell repertoires in COVID-19. Sequenced by immunoSEQ multiplex PCR; TCRdb stores in-frame clones only, minus some. This table holds under 250,000 clones, roughly nine tenths found once. The sequencing input was peripheral blood. These receptors all stem from a man aged 55 to 69 who had recovered from COVID-19.

A few counts support this clone. The chain combines TRBV6-5 with TRBJ1-6, with 7 bases lining up with TRBD1. Germline assignment: CDR1 MNHEY and CDR2 SVGAGI. The CDR3 consists of 15 residues. Unmatched junction bases numbered 5, after V lost 2 bases and J lost 7 bases. The CDR3 bases are TGTGCCAGCAGTTACGACGGGACAGCAAATTCACCCCTCCACTTT. This translates into CASSYDGTANSPLHF.

This clone was detected a few times. The CDR3 spells CASSLEGQGSDGYTF. The CDR3 region has the DNA TGCGCCAGCAGCTTGGAGGGACAGGGGTCGGATGGCTACACCTTC. This sequence joins TRBV5-1 and TRBJ1-2, with 10 bases identical to TRBD1. Germline loops: CDR1 SGHRS, CDR2 YFSETQ. The CDR3 length is 15 residues. With 0 bases clipped from V and 6 bases from J, the junction kept 5 bases outside the gene matches.

This clone was detected only a few times. The gene calls are TRBV28 and TRBJ1-6; the match to TRBD1 covers 9 bases. The germline V gene encodes CDR1 MDHEN and CDR2 SYDVKM. V lost 3 bases to trimming and J lost 7 bases; unmatched junction nucleotides: 7. The CDR3 contains 16 residues. The CDR3 is CASSFSGQGSNSPLHF. The CDR3 coding sequence is TGTGCCAGCAGTTTCAGCGGACAGGGGTCAAATTCACCCCTCCACTTT.

This chain joins TRBV3-1 (or the pseudogene TRBV3-2) and TRBJ2-3; TRBD2 matches at 13 bases. The germline gives CDR1 LGHDT, CDR2 YNNKEL (reference sequence). The CDR3 contains 14 residues. With 1 base clipped from V and 14 bases from J, the junction kept 6 bases outside the gene matches. CDR3 in amino acids: CASSQALAGGPRYF. The CDR3 DNA follows: TGTGCCAGCAGCCAAGCACTAGCGGGGGGGCCTCGGTATTTT.

The J gene is TRBJ2-5, the V gene TRBV19; D is undetermined. The CDR3 is made up of 14 amino acids. V lost 6 bases and J lost 1, with 12 bases in between. CDR1 and CDR2 (germline): LNHDA, SQIVND (reference sequence). The CDR3 is CASSAGLGQETQYF. DNA for the CDR3: TGTGCCAGTAGCGCAGGCTTGGGCCAAGAGACCCAGTACTTC.

J is TRBJ2-2 and V is TRBV3-1 (or the pseudogene TRBV3-2); TRBD1 matches 7 bases. The germline V gene encodes CDR1 LGHDT and CDR2 YNNKEL (reference sequence). The CDR3 has 14 residues. Trimming removed 7 bases from V and 4 bases from J; junction bases left unmatched: 6. The CDR3 region has the DNA TGTGCCAGCACCTGGGACAGAGTCACCGGGGAGCTGTTTTTT. The encoded protein is CASTWDRVTGELFF.

This clone was recorded once. This chain's CDR3 is CASSIAGTGANIQYF. The DNA of the CDR3 is TGTGCCAGTAGTATAGCCGGGACAGGGGCAAACATTCAGTACTTC. The chain uses TRBV19 and TRBJ2-4; TRBD1 agrees at 10 bases. Germline V gene sequence: CDR1 LNHDA, CDR2 SQIVND (reference sequence). The CDR3 is 15 residues long. V was clipped by 1 base and J by 6 bases; unmatched bases: 3.

CDR3 region: CAWSEPGLAPFTGELFF. The DNA of the CDR3 is TGTGCCTGGAGTGAACCGGGACTAGCGCCTTTCACCGGGGAGCTGTTTTTT. The chain has TRBV30 and TRBJ2-2; 10 bases map to TRBD2. The CDR3 runs 17 residues. J gave up 4 bases and V 1 base, and 9 bases lay outside the gene matches. CDR1 and CDR2 (germline): GTSNPN, SVGIG (reference sequence). Together with reference TRBV30 and TRBJ2-2, the CDR3 gives the full variable domain: SQTIHQWPATLVQPVGSPLSLECTVEGTSNPNLYWYRQAAGRGLQLLFYSVGIGQISSEVPQNLSASRPQDRQFILSSKKLLLSDSGFYLCAWSEPGLAPFTGELFFGEGSRLTVL.

The chain employs TRBV5-8 and TRBJ2-5; 8 bases line up with TRBD1. V dropped 4 bases and J dropped 5; count of bases not matched to a gene: 7. Germline V CDR1 and CDR2: SGHTS, YDEGEE. The CDR3 length is 14 residues. CDR3 DNA: TGTGCCAGCAGCCCAGGACAGGGTTGGGAGACCCAGTACTTC. Its protein is CASSPGQGWETQYF.

CDR3 sequence: CASSGTDFSYEQYF. In DNA, the CDR3 is TGTGCCAGCTCTGGGACAGATTTTTCCTACGAGCAGTACTTC. This chain links TRBV18 with TRBJ2-7; 7 nucleotides align to TRBD1. This CDR3 region has 14 residues. Germline loops: CDR1 KGHSH, CDR2 LQKENI. The trim removed 6 bases at V and 1 base at J, leaving 6 bases unmatched.

The table lists this clone with a few counts. The chain links TRBV12-5 to TRBJ1-5, with D possibly matching TRBD1 (6 bases). CDR3 size: 14 residues. Germline CDR1 and CDR2: LGHNT and FRNRAP. Trimming stripped 6 bases from V and 3 bases from J, with 12 bases between. The CDR3 region has the DNA TGTGCTAGTGGCGACACAGGGTACAATCAGCCCCAGCATTTT. Its translation is CASGDTGYNQPQHF.

The chain has TRBV5-1 and TRBJ2-2; TRBD1 is a possible D gene (5 bases). Between the trimmed V and J ends, which lost 1 base and 0 bases, there was a span of 7 bases. The V gene's germline CDR1 is SGHRS and CDR2 YFSETQ. This CDR3 is built from 15 residues. CDR3 loop: CASSLHRTNTGELFF. The CDR3 DNA follows: TGCGCCAGCAGCTTGCACAGGACGAACACCGGGGAGCTGTTTTTT.

The chain joins TRBV5-6 to TRBJ2-7, with TRBD1 identical over 8 bases. The CDR3 totals 16 residues. Germline V gene lookup returns CDR1 SGHDT and CDR2 YYEEEE. Unmatched junction bases numbered 12, after V lost 4 bases and J lost 3 bases. The CDR3 spells CASSPSTGATIYEQYF. In nucleotides, the CDR3 is TGTGCCAGCAGCCCTTCGACAGGGGCGACCATCTACGAGCAGTACTTC.

The V and J genes are TRBV4-2 and TRBJ2-1, with a weak D call TRBD2 (5 bases). V shed 0 bases and J shed 10 bases, with 16 bases lying between them. The germline gives CDR1 LGHNA, CDR2 YNFKEQ. CDR3 length: 15 residues. CDR3 in amino acids: CASSQEAERTVEQFF. The DNA for the CDR3 is TGTGCCAGCAGCCAAGAAGCGGAACGGACTGTGGAGCAGTTCTTC.

A single count supports this clone. The DNA is left out, because the CDR3 cannot be placed on it with certainty; the CDR3 is given as TCRdb lists it. The J gene is TRBJ2-7, the V gene TRBV5-6; the table names TRBD2, a call not compared with the DNA. CDR1 and CDR2 (germline): SGHDT, YYEEEE. The CDR3 region is 11 residues in length, termini included. The CDR3 protein is CASSSSGEQYF.

The chain recombines TRBV14 with TRBJ2-3; 7 bases are shared with TRBD2. After removal of 3 bases from V and 8 bases from J, the junction contained 11 bases not matched to a gene. The germline gives CDR1 SGHDN, CDR2 FVKESK. CDR3 length: 15 amino acids. The CDR3 loop is CASSQSVAGRGTQYF. The CDR3 bases are TGTGCCAGCAGCCAGTCGGTTGCGGGGAGGGGTACGCAGTATTTT.

The rearrangement links TRBV28 to TRBJ1-6, with a possible D match to TRBD1 (6 bases). The CDR3 consists of 14 residues. V lost 6 bases and J lost 6, with 12 bases in between. CDR1 and CDR2 from the germline V gene are MDHEN and SYDVKM. CDR3 sequence (DNA): TGTGCCAGCAGCGCAGGGGCCGGTAATTCACCCCTCCACTTT. Residues: CASSAGAGNSPLHF. Drawing the rest from reference TRBV28 and TRBJ1-6, the complete variable domain is DVKVTQSSRYLVKRTGEKVFLECVQDMDHENMFWYRQDPGLGLRLIYFSYDVKMKEKGDIPEGYSVSREKKERFSLILESASTNQTSMYLCASSAGAGNSPLHFGNGTRLTVT.

This clone was found once. The chain employs TRBV11-2 and TRBJ1-4; TRBD1 matches 8 bases. Per the germline V gene, CDR1 is SGHAT and CDR2 is FQNNGV. The CDR3 is 14 residues long. The trim removed 7 bases at V and 3 bases at J, leaving 4 bases unmatched. The CDR3 nucleotides are TGTGCCAGCAACCCGACAGGGGCTAATGAAAAACTGTTTTTT. This translates into CASNPTGANEKLFF.

The chain is built from TRBV9 and TRBJ2-5; 7 bases map to TRBD2. The CDR3 extends over 15 amino acids. After removal of 0 bases from V and 2 bases from J, the junction contained 4 bases not matched to a gene. CDR1 SGDLS and CDR2 YYNGEE come from the germline V gene. In nucleotides, the CDR3 is TGTGCCAGCAGCGTAGCGGGAGGAGTTCAAGAGACCCAGTACTTC. Protein product: CASSVAGGVQETQYF.

The V and J genes are TRBV9 and TRBJ1-1, with D maybe TRBD1 (5 bases). Germline assignment: CDR1 SGDLS and CDR2 YYNGEE. The CDR3 is 13 amino acids. The ends were cut back, 1 base at V and 7 bases at J, with 11 bases in the middle. This CDR3 reads CASSVTWGGEAFF. CDR3 nucleotides: TGTGCCAGCAGCGTAACATGGGGGGGTGAAGCTTTCTTT. Together with reference TRBV9 and TRBJ1-1, the CDR3 gives the full variable domain: DSGVTQTPKHLITATGQRVTLRCSPRSGDLSVYWYQQSLDQGLQFLIQYYNGEERAKGNILERFSAQQFPDLHSELNLSSLELGDSALYFCASSVTWGGEAFFGQGTRLTVV.

This clone occurred once. The rearrangement joins TRBV6-5 to TRBJ2-1; the D gene is possibly TRBD2 (6 bases). Germline V lookup: CDR1 MNHEY, CDR2 SVGAGI. CDR3 length: 11 residues. Trimming removed 5 bases from V and 14 bases from J, with 13 bases in between. The CDR3 bases are TGTGCCAGCAGTCTTCCGGGAGCTGAGTTCTTC. Protein: CASSLPGAEFF.

The chain has TRBV6-5 and TRBJ2-3; 7 bases are shared with TRBD1. Germline V gene lookup returns CDR1 MNHEY and CDR2 SVGAGI. The CDR3 has 15 residues. V was clipped by 10 bases and J by 1 base; unmatched bases: 11. The CDR3 spells CATTNRGRGTDTQYF. The CDR3 nucleotides are TGTGCCACCACGAACAGGGGTCGGGGCACAGATACGCAGTATTTT.

The chain couples TRBV29-1 to TRBJ1-1; 11 nucleotides align to TRBD1. J was trimmed by 2 bases and V by 8 bases; bases with no gene match: 4. This CDR3 spans 13 amino acids. Germline values: CDR1 SQVTM, CDR2 ANQGSEA. The CDR3 region has the DNA TGCAGCACTCGGACAGGGGGCAACACTGAAGCTTTCTTT. Amino acid sequence: CSTRTGGNTEAFF. Full variable domain (missing parts from reference TRBV29-1 and TRBJ1-1): SAVISQKPSRDICQRGTSLTIQCQVDSQVTMMFWYRQQPGQSLTLIATANQGSEATYESGFVIDKFPISRPNLTFSTLTVSNMSPEDSSIYLCSTRTGGNTEAFFGQGTRLTVV.

This chain connects TRBV2 to TRBJ2-7; TRBD1 might be the D (5 bases). The CDR3 totals 14 residues. CDR1 and CDR2 (germline): SNHLY, FYNNEI. V lost 4 bases, J lost 1 base, and 11 bases lay in between. CDR3 protein: CASSGTLSSYEQYF. The CDR3 region has the DNA TGTGCCAGCAGTGGGACACTTAGTTCCTACGAGCAGTACTTC.

V and J are TRBV10-2 and TRBJ2-3, with D maybe TRBD2 (6 bases). CDR1 and CDR2 (germline): WSHSY, SAAADI. There are 16 residues in the CDR3. Trimming cost V 7 bases and J 1 base, with 18 bases left between them. In nucleotides, the CDR3 is TGCGCCAGCATCGGGACTTTGGGACGGGGCACAGATACGCAGTATTTT. This gives the protein CASIGTLGRGTDTQYF.

This chain uses TRBV7-2 with TRBJ1-6; D gene unclear. This CDR3 contains 17 residues. V was clipped by 2 bases and J by 8 bases, with 19 bases between them. Per the germline V gene, CDR1 is SGHTA and CDR2 is FQGNSA. The CDR3 sequence is CASSLREFFDSYSPLHF. For the CDR3, the DNA is TGTGCCAGCAGCTTACGGGAGTTCTTCGATAGCTATTCACCCCTCCACTTT.

The chain links TRBV7-2 to TRBJ2-4; 7 bases align to TRBD1. The ends lost 2 bases at V and 0 bases at J; junction bases unmatched: 13. The CDR3 contains 19 residues. Germline lookup yields CDR1 SGHTA and CDR2 FQGNSA. The CDR3 DNA sequence: TGTGCCAGCAGCTTACCCCCCGGACAGGCCAATGTAGCCAAAAACATTCAGTACTTC. Its translation: CASSLPPGQANVAKNIQYF.

The J gene is TRBJ2-7, the V gene TRBV12-3 or TRBV12-4; possible D gene TRBD2, 5 bases. The CDR3 sequence is 13 residues long. Trimming shortened V by 4 bases and J by 6 bases, and 13 bases separated the two germline ends. The CDR3 DNA is TGTGCCAGCAGTTCTCCTGCGGGCACCGAGCAGTACTTC. This codes for CASSSPAGTEQYF.

The genes are TRBV9 and TRBJ2-7; TRBD2 matches 7 bases. The CDR3 is made up of 15 amino acids. Germline trimming cut 0 bases from V and 5 bases from J; bases unmatched to any gene: 8. Germline V gene data show CDR1 as SGDLS and CDR2 as YYNGEE. DNA for the CDR3: TGTGCCAGCAGCGTAGGCCCGGGGGGTCGGAACGAGCAGTACTTC. Translated, it gives CASSVGPGGRNEQYF.